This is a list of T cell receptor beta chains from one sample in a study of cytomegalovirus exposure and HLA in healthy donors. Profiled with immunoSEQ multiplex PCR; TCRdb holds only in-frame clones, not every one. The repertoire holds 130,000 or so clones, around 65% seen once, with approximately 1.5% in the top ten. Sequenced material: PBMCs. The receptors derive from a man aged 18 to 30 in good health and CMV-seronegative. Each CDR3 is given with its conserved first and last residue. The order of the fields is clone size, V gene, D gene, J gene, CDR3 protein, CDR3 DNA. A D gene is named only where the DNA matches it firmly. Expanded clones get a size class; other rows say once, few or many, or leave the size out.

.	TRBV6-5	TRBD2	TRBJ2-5	CASSWGGETQYF	TGTGCCAGCAGTTGGGGGGGAGAGACCCAGTACTTC
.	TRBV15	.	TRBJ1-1	CATSGTANTEAFF	TGTGCCACCAGCGGAACAGCGAACACTGAAGCTTTCTTT
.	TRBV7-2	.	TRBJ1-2	CASSLPGRRGGYTF	TGTGCCAGCAGCTTACCCGGCCGTAGGGGGGGCTACACCTTC
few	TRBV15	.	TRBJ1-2	CATSRGAGLGGYTF	TGTGCCACCAGCAGAGGGGCAGGACTGGGTGGCTACACCTTC
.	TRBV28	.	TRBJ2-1	CASSFIGTAYNEQFF	TGTGCCAGCAGTTTCATAGGGACTGCCTACAATGAGCAGTTCTTC
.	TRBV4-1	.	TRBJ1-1	CASSQDPGGGAFF	TGCGCCAGCAGCCAAGATCCTGGGGGGGGAGCTTTCTTT
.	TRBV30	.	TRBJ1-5	CAWSVPGQYQPQHF	TGTGCCTGGAGTGTACCTGGGCAGTATCAGCCCCAGCATTTT
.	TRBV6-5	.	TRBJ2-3	CASSSYERGTDTQYF	TGTGCCAGCAGTTCTTATGAGCGGGGCACAGATACGCAGTATTTT
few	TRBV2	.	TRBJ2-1	CASLRPRVTDEQFF	TGTGCCAGCCTACGTCCCAGGGTGACGGATGAGCAGTTCTTC
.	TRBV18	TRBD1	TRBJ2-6	CASLPRTGTPSGANVLTF	TGTGCCAGTCTTCCCAGGACAGGGACCCCCTCTGGGGCCAACGTCCTGACTTTC
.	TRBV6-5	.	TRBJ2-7	CASSPGVGYEQYF	TGTGCCAGCAGTCCGGGGGTGGGGTACGAGCAGTACTTC
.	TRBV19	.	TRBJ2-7	CASNPGGTYEQYF	TGTGCCAGTAATCCAGGGGGGACCTACGAGCAGTACTTC
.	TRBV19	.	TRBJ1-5	CASSRGATGGYDQPQHF	TGTGCCAGTAGTCGTGGGGCGACAGGCGGCTACGATCAGCCCCAGCATTTT
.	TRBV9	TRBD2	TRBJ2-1	CASSVGTGGTGTSGSQQFF	TGTGCCAGCAGCGTAGGGACAGGGGGCACCGGGACTAGCGGGAGCCAGCAGTTCTTC
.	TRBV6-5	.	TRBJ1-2	CASSNQSNYGYTF	TGTGCCAGCAGTAATCAGTCTAACTATGGCTACACCTTC
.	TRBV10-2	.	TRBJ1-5	CASTEYSNQPQHF	TGCGCCAGCACGGAGTATAGCAATCAGCCCCAGCATTTT
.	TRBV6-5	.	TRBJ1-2	CASSWMGGESGYTF	TGTGCCAGCAGTTGGATGGGTGGAGAGAGTGGCTACACCTTC
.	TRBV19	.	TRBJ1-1	CASSISGDFNTEAFF	TGTGCCAGTAGTATTTCAGGGGATTTCAACACTGAAGCTTTCTTT
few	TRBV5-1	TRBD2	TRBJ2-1	CASSRLADEQFF	TGCGCCAGCAGCCGACTAGCGGATGAGCAGTTCTTC
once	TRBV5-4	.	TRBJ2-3	CASSPGTRSTDTQYF	TGTGCCAGCAGCCCCGGGACAAGGAGTACAGATACGCAGTATTTT
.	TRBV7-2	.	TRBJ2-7	CASSLVTGYEQYF	TGTGCCAGCAGCTTAGTAACGGGGTACGAGCAGTACTTC
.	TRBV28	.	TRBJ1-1	CASSVLSRRNTEAFF	TGTGCCAGCAGTGTACTTTCGCGGCGGAACACTGAAGCTTTCTTT
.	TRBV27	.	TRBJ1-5	CASRQVWGIDQPQHF	TGTGCCAGCAGACAGGTATGGGGCATAGATCAGCCCCAGCATTTT
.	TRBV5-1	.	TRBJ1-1	CASSLSGANTEAFF	TGCGCCAGCAGCTTGTCTGGAGCGAACACTGAAGCTTTCTTT
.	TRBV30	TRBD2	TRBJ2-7	CAWSWREVGEQYF	TGTGCCTGGAGTTGGCGGGAGGTGGGCGAGCAGTACTTC
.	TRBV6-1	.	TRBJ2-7	CASSATVKQYF	TGTGCCAGCAGCGCCACAGTTAAGCAGTACTTC
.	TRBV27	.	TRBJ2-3	CASSFSSSTDTQYF	TGTGCCAGCAGTTTCTCAAGCAGCACAGATACGCAGTATTTT
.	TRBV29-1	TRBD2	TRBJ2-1	CSVELAGAAAYNEQFF	TGCAGCGTTGAGCTAGCGGGGGCAGCCGCCTACAATGAGCAGTTCTTC
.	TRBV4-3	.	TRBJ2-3	CASSQFQGGDTQYF	TGCGCCAGCAGCCAATTTCAAGGGGGAGATACGCAGTATTTT
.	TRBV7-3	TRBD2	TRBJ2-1	CASSPSGGDYNEQFF	TGTGCCAGCAGCCCGAGCGGGGGAGACTACAATGAGCAGTTCTTC
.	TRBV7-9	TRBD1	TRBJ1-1	CASSFGQDELNTEAFF	TGTGCCAGCAGCTTCGGACAGGACGAATTGAACACTGAAGCTTTCTTT
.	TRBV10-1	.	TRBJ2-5	CASSESMRSETQYF	TGCGCCAGCAGTGAGTCGATGCGGTCAGAGACCCAGTACTTC
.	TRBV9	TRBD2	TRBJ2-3	CASSLKPERGAPTGTDTQYF	TGTGCCAGCAGCCTTAAGCCGGAGCGGGGGGCCCCTACGGGCACAGATACGCAGTATTTT
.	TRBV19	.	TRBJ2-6	CASSIRSSGANVLTF	TGTGCCAGTAGTATCCGGAGCTCTGGGGCCAACGTCCTGACTTTC
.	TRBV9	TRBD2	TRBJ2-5	CASSPRGAGVQETQYF	TGTGCCAGCAGCCCCCGGGGTGCGGGGGTCCAAGAGACCCAGTACTTC
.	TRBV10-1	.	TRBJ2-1	CASSAGGVLDEQFF	TGCGCCAGCAGTGCCGGGGGAGTTTTGGATGAGCAGTTCTTC
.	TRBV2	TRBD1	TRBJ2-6	CASTSRGPGSGANVLTF	TGTGCCAGCACGAGCAGGGGGCCCGGATCCGGGGCCAACGTCCTGACTTTC
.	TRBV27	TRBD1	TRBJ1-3	CASSFVGQAADTIYF	TGTGCCAGCAGTTTTGTCGGACAGGCGGCGGACACCATATATTTT
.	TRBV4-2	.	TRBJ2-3	CASSQDYSIGDHTDTQYF	TGTGCCAGCAGCCAAGATTACAGCATAGGGGATCACACAGATACGCAGTATTTT
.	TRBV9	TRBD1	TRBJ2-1	CASSAGGQGAINEQFF	TGTGCCAGCAGCGCCGGGGGACAGGGGGCGATCAATGAGCAGTTCTTC
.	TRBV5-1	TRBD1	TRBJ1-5	CASSLSTGGDQPQHF	TGCGCCAGCAGCTTGTCGACAGGGGGCGATCAGCCCCAGCATTTT
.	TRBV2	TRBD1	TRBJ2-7	CASSDLDRGHPGRYEQYF	TGTGCCAGCAGTGACCTGGACAGGGGGCATCCAGGTCGGTACGAGCAGTACTTC
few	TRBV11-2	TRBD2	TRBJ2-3	CASSLLAGVSTDTQYF	TGTGCCAGCAGCCTATTAGCGGGAGTTAGCACAGATACGCAGTATTTT
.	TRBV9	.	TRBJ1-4	CASSVDQGENEKLFF	TGTGCCAGCAGCGTAGATCAGGGCGAGAATGAAAAACTGTTTTTT
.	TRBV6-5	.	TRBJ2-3	CASSYGGLASTDTQYF	TGTGCCAGCAGTTACGGGGGACTCGCTAGCACAGATACGCAGTATTTT
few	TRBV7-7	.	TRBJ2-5	CASSRDITYQETQYF	TGTGCCAGCAGTAGGGACATCACCTACCAAGAGACCCAGTACTTC
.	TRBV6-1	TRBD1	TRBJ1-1	CASSRDRDTEAFF	TGTGCCAGCAGCCGCGACAGGGACACTGAAGCTTTCTTT
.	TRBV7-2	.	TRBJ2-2	CASSFSYAGELFF	TGTGCCAGCAGCTTCAGTTACGCCGGGGAGCTGTTTTTT
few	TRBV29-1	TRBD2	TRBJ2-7	CSVRWTSGYEQYF	TGCAGCGTTAGGTGGACTAGCGGCTACGAGCAGTACTTC
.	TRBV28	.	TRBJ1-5	CASRQGRTSPNQPQHF	TGTGCCAGCCGCCAGGGGCGGACAAGCCCCAATCAGCCCCAGCATTTT
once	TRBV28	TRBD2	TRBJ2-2	CASSFWASGTTGELFF	TGTGCCAGCAGTTTCTGGGCTAGCGGAACCACCGGGGAGCTGTTTTTT
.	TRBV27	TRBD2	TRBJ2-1	CASSLGAGGLPYNEQFF	TGTGCCAGCAGTTTGGGAGCGGGAGGGCTCCCCTACAATGAGCAGTTCTTC
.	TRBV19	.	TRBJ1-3	CASRRVASGNTIYF	TGTGCCAGTAGGAGAGTCGCCTCTGGAAACACCATATATTTT
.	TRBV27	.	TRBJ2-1	CASSLRRLASEQFF	TGTGCCAGCAGTCTACGGCGGCTAGCGAGTGAGCAGTTCTTC
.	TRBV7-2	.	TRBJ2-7	CASSLNSERALGEQYF	TGTGCCAGCAGCTTAAACTCTGAGCGGGCCCTGGGAGAGCAGTACTTC
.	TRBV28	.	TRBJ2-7	CASGKQGPLYYEQYF	TGTGCCAGCGGGAAACAGGGACCTTTATACTACGAGCAGTACTTC
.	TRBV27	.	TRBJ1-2	CASSPGGRKGYTF	TGTGCCAGCAGTCCGGGGGGGCGGAAAGGCTACACCTTC